Each of the 22 T cell receptor beta chains below was sequenced from the same sample in a study of blood T cell repertoires in COVID-19 (dated by TCRdb to about 2020). Libraries came from the immunoSEQ multiplex PCR assay. In TCRdb, the immuneACCESS table is reduced to in-frame sequences with V and J assigned. These tables do not hold every clone; where another copy was compared, an unresolved V gene accounts for under half, and the others remain unexplained. The sample table contains roughly 62,000 clones; only one count was recorded for over 80% of them. The top ten hold roughly 10% of the sample. The sample taken for sequencing was peripheral blood. The receptors originated from a young man with COVID-19, enrolled during active disease.

The chain carries TRBV2 and TRBJ1-5; TRBD1 matches 8 bases. J lost 0 bases, V lost 11 bases, and 6 bases had no gene match. The CDR3 covers 14 residues. Germline V lookup: CDR1 SNHLY, CDR2 FYNNEI. The CDR3 sequence is CASGQGSSNQPQHF. CDR3 in DNA: TGTGCCTCCGGACAGGGTAGTAGCAATCAGCCCCAGCATTTT.

This chain uses TRBV6-5 with TRBJ2-2; D unresolved. Looked up from germline, CDR1 is MNHEY and CDR2 is SVGAGI. This CDR3 has 12 amino acids. V lost 3 bases and J 7 bases, leaving 6 bases between the germline ends. The CDR3: CASSYGRGELFF. As DNA, the CDR3 is TGTGCCAGCAGTTATGGGCGCGGGGAGCTGTTTTTT.

The chain carries TRBV7-8 and TRBJ2-2; the D gene is possibly TRBD1 (6 bases). This CDR3 spans 15 amino acids. From germline, CDR1 is SGHVS and CDR2 FQNEAQ. The ends were cut back, 3 bases at V and 0 bases at J, with 8 bases in the middle. The CDR3 is CASSFGTTNTGELFF. The DNA for the CDR3 is TGTGCCAGCAGCTTCGGGACAACGAACACCGGGGAGCTGTTTTTT.

The genes are TRBV19 and TRBJ2-2; 7 positions agree with TRBD2. In germline, CDR1 is LNHDA, CDR2 SQIVND (reference sequence). After removal of 1 base from V and 6 bases from J, the junction contained 14 bases not matched to a gene. This CDR3 is 18 amino acids long. CDR3 nucleotides: TGTGCCAGTAGTATAGGACGAGGCCGCGGGAGAGTCCCCGGGGAGCTGTTTTTT. Its protein is CASSIGRGRGRVPGELFF. Full variable domain (remainder filled in from reference TRBV19 and TRBJ2-2): DGGITQSPKYLFRKEGQNVTLSCEQNLNHDAMYWYRQDPGQGLRLIYYSQIVNDFQKGDIAEGYSVSREKKESFPLTVTSAQKNPTAFYLCASSIGRGRGRVPGELFFGEGSRLTVL.

V and J are TRBV2 and TRBJ1-3; 9 bases agree with TRBD1. Germline values: CDR1 SNHLY, CDR2 FYNNEI. The V gene end was trimmed by 2 bases and the J gene end by 3 bases; junction bases not matched to a gene: 5. The CDR3 runs 16 residues. CDR3 sequence: CASSEMGQGVGNTIYF. DNA of the CDR3: TGTGCCAGCAGTGAAATGGGACAGGGTGTTGGAAACACCATATATTTT.

J is TRBJ1-2 and V is TRBV5-8; tentative D call: TRBD1 (5 bases). Trimming removed 6 bases from V and 1 base from J, with 16 bases in between. The CDR3 sequence is 15 residues long. Germline values: CDR1 SGHTS, CDR2 YDEGEE. CDR3 in DNA: TGTGCCAGCACCACTGGGGCGGGGATTAACTATGGCTACACCTTC. Protein sequence: CASTTGAGINYGYTF.

V usage is TRBV5-4 and J usage is TRBJ2-5, with TRBD2 as a possible D gene (7 bases). Looked up from germline, CDR1 is SGHNT and CDR2 is YYREEE (reference sequence). CDR3 size: 14 residues. V lost 4 bases, J lost 2 bases, and 12 bases lay in between. CDR3 in DNA: TGTGCCAGCAGCGCCGGGGGGACACAAGAGACCCAGTACTTC. The encoded protein is CASSAGGTQETQYF.

The chain uses TRBV30 and TRBJ2-7; 8 bases are a match to TRBD1. Germline V gene data show CDR1 as GTSNPN and CDR2 as SVGIG (reference sequence). The CDR3 spans 15 residues. Unmatched junction bases numbered 6, after V lost 0 bases and J lost 2 bases. CDR3 amino acids: CAWSVPGGGTYEQYF. In DNA form, the CDR3 reads TGTGCCTGGAGTGTACCAGGGGGCGGCACCTACGAGCAGTACTTC.

This rearrangement joins TRBV6-1 to TRBJ2-1; tentative D call: TRBD2 (5 bases). The V gene lost 1 base and the J gene lost 8 bases, with 12 bases spanning the gap. CDR3 length: 14 amino acids. Germline-derived CDR1 and CDR2 are MNHNS and SASEGT. CDR3 protein: CASSEGRGAHEQFF. CDR3 in DNA: TGTGCCAGCAGTGAAGGCCGGGGAGCCCATGAGCAGTTCTTC.

The J gene is TRBJ1-1, the V gene TRBV25-1; D not certain. Germline V gene sequence: CDR1 MGHDK, CDR2 SYGVNS. This CDR3 spans 15 amino acids. Trimming took off 1 base at V and 4 bases at J, with 13 bases between the two ends. CDR3 region: CASSEWRQVRTEAFF. DNA for the CDR3: TGTGCCAGCAGTGAATGGCGCCAGGTCCGCACTGAAGCTTTCTTT.

J is TRBJ2-1 and V is TRBV30, with TRBD2 identical over 14 bases. J gave up 3 bases and V 4 bases, and 2 bases lay outside the gene matches. The CDR3 has 15 amino acids. In germline, CDR1 is GTSNPN, CDR2 SVGIG (reference sequence). The CDR3 nucleotides are TGTGCCTGGATCGGGACTAGCGGGAGCTACAATGAGCAGTTCTTC. Protein: CAWIGTSGSYNEQFF.

The chain is built from TRBV6-6 and TRBJ1-2, with 8 bases that match TRBD1. Trimming removed 7 bases from V and 4 bases from J; junction bases left unmatched: 2. The CDR3 extends over 12 amino acids. Germline values: CDR1 MNHNY, CDR2 SVGAGI (reference sequence). The CDR3 loop is CASNDRGYGYTF. DNA of the CDR3: TGTGCCAGCAATGACAGGGGCTATGGCTACACCTTC.

The J gene is TRBJ2-3, the V gene TRBV2; 13 nucleotides line up with TRBD2. Per the germline V gene, CDR1 is SNHLY and CDR2 is FYNNEI. The length of the CDR3 is 15 residues. V trimming: 6 bases; J trimming: 5 bases; junction bases outside the gene matches: 5. CDR3 residues: CASSGTSGNVDTQYF. The CDR3 coding sequence is TGTGCCAGCAGCGGGACTAGCGGGAACGTAGATACGCAGTATTTT.

The chain employs TRBV28 and TRBJ1-1; no reliable D call. This CDR3 has 11 residues. Trimming removed 4 bases from V and 11 bases from J, with 11 bases in between. CDR1 MDHEN and CDR2 SYDVKM come from the germline V gene. This CDR3 is CASSSNQKAFF. CDR3 sequence (DNA): TGTGCCAGCAGTTCCAATCAGAAGGCTTTCTTT.

V and J are TRBV6-2 or TRBV6-3 and TRBJ2-1; D gene unclear. CDR3 length equals 11 residues. Germline V gives CDR1 MNHEY, CDR2 SVGEGT. V lost 6 bases, J lost 9 bases, and 9 bases lay in between. This CDR3 reads CASSPLFEQFF. The CDR3, as DNA: TGTGCCAGCAGCCCTCTTTTTGAGCAGTTCTTC.

The chain carries TRBV29-1 and TRBJ2-1, with 10 bases lining up with TRBD2. Per the germline V gene, CDR1 is SQVTM and CDR2 is ANQGSEA. There are 15 residues in the CDR3. J gave up 0 bases and V 2 bases, and 1 base lay outside the gene matches. The CDR3 region is CSVETSGISYNEQFF. CDR3 nucleotides: TGCAGCGTTGAAACTAGCGGGATCTCCTACAATGAGCAGTTCTTC.

CDR3 amino acids: CASTMGLPGGTGELFF. CDR3 sequence (DNA): TGTGCCAGCACTATGGGACTGCCCGGGGGCACCGGGGAGCTGTTTTTT. The chain links TRBV5-4 to TRBJ2-2; the D gene is possibly TRBD2 (6 bases). The germline CDR1 and CDR2 sequences are SGHNT and YYREEE (reference sequence). The V and J ends lost 6 bases and 4 bases respectively, with 19 bases between them. The CDR3 is 16 residues long.

The V gene is TRBV3-1 (or the pseudogene TRBV3-2), the J gene TRBJ2-3; D remains unclear. The CDR3 covers 15 residues. V was pared by 3 bases and J by 2 bases, with 12 bases between. Germline V gene lookup returns CDR1 LGHDT and CDR2 YNNKEL (reference sequence). CDR3 nucleotide sequence: TGTGCCAGCAGCCACCGCGGCGCATACACAGATACGCAGTATTTT. As protein: CASSHRGAYTDTQYF.

This rearrangement joins TRBV7-9 to TRBJ2-1, with 7 bases lining up with TRBD2. Trimming removed 8 bases from V and 0 bases from J; junction bases left unmatched: 7. The CDR3 consists of 15 residues. Germline V CDR1 and CDR2: SEHNR, FQNEAQ (reference sequence). The CDR3 sequence: CASPEGRVSYNEQFF. The CDR3 region has the DNA TGTGCCAGCCCAGAAGGGAGGGTCTCCTACAATGAGCAGTTCTTC.

The J gene is TRBJ2-1, the V gene TRBV10-2; 10 bases are a match to TRBD1. The length of the CDR3 is 14 residues. In germline, CDR1 is WSHSY, CDR2 SAAADI. V lost 6 bases, J lost 8 bases, and 7 bases stayed unmatched. The CDR3 loop reads CASRGQGKRDEQFF. CDR3 DNA: TGCGCCAGCAGGGGACAGGGGAAGCGCGATGAGCAGTTCTTC.

The rearrangement links TRBV6-5 to TRBJ2-2; a possible D gene is TRBD2 (7 bases). Germline CDR1 is MNHEY and CDR2 is SVGAGI. Between the trimmed V and J ends, which lost 0 bases and 11 bases, there was a span of 10 bases. The CDR3 is 13 amino acids. DNA of the CDR3: TGTGCCAGCAGTTACTCAGGGGGGGGAGAGCTGTTTTTT. This translates into CASSYSGGGELFF.

The chain employs TRBV18 and TRBJ2-5, with D possibly TRBD2 on 5 matching bases. Germline CDR1 KGHSH, CDR2 LQKENI. V was trimmed by 2 bases and J by 5 bases, leaving 9 bases between them. The CDR3 is 13 residues long. For the CDR3, the DNA is TGTGCCAGCTCACCAGGGCGGAGGGAGACCCAGTACTTC. This gives the protein CASSPGRRETQYF.